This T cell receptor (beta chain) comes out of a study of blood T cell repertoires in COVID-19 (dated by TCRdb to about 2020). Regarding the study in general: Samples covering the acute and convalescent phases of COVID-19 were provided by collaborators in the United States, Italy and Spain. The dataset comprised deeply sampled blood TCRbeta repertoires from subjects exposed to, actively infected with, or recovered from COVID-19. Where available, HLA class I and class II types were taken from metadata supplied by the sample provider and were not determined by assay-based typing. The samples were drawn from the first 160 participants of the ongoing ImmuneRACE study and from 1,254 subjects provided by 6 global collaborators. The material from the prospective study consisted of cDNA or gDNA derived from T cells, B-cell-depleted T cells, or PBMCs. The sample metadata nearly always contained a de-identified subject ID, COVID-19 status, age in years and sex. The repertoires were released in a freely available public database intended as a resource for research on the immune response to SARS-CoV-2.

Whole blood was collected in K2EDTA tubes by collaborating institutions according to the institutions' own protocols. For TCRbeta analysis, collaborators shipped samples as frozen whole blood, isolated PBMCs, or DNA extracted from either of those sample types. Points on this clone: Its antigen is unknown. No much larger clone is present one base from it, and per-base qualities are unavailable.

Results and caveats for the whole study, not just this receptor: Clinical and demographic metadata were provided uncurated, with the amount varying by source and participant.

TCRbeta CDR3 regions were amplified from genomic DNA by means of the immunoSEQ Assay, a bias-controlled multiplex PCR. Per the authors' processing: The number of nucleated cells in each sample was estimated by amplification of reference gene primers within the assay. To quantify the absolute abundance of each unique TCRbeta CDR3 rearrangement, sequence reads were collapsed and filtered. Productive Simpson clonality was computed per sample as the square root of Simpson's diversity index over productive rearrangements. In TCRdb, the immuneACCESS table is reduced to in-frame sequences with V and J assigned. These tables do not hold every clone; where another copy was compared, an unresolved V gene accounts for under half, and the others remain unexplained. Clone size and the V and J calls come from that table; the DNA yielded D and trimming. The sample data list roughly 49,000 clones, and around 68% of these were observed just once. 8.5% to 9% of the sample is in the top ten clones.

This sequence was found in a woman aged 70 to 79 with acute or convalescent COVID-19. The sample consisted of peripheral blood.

In nucleotide form, the sequence is TGTGCCAGCTCACAAGACTATTACGAGCAGTACTTC. Protein translation: CASSQDYYEQYF. This chain joins TRBV18 to TRBJ2-7; matching of 5 bases hints at TRBD2 as the D gene. CDR1 and CDR2, per the germline V gene, are KGHSH and LQKENI. Trimming at the junction amounts to 4 bases on V and 4 bases on J, and the germline ends lie 8 bases apart. The CDR3 contains 12 residues, cysteine and phenylalanine counted. The entry retains the CDR3 DNA only, 36 bases that are in frame from base 1.